The 5 T cell receptor beta chains below were found in one sample sequenced in a study of OX40 agonist ivuxolimab in advanced cancers. Profiling relied on immunoSEQ multiplex PCR, and the TCRdb table lists in-frame clones only, not all of them. The data contain roughly 40,000 clones, approximately 83% of them singletons. The sequencing used CD4+ or CD8+ T cells sorted from blood, collected in a trial of the OX40 agonist ivuxolimab. These receptors originate from an adult with an advanced solid tumor such as melanoma, head and neck, liver or kidney cancer.

The chain combines TRBV27 with TRBJ2-7, with 7 bases that match TRBD1. In germline, CDR1 is MNHEY, CDR2 SMNVEV (reference sequence). CDR3 length: 13 amino acids. J was trimmed by 4 bases and V by 5 bases; bases with no gene match: 5. The CDR3 region has the DNA TGTGCCAGCAGTATAGGGACAGCTTACGAGCAGTACTTC. Translating gives CASSIGTAYEQYF.

The chain joins TRBV5-5 to TRBJ2-2; TRBD2 matches at 14 bases. V dropped 4 bases and J dropped 5; count of bases not matched to a gene: 7. Germline loops: CDR1 SGHKS, CDR2 YYEKEE (reference sequence). This CDR3 spans 17 amino acids. For the CDR3, the DNA is TGTGCCAGCAGCGGGGGACTAGCGGGAGTTAGTACCGGGGAGCTGTTTTTT. Its protein is CASSGGLAGVSTGELFF.

The gene calls are TRBV6-5 and TRBJ1-1; D not certain. Trimming pared 2 bases from V and 1 base from J, leaving 8 bases between. The germline CDR1 and CDR2 sequences are MNHEY and SVGAGI. The length of the CDR3 is 14 residues. CDR3 residues: CASSYIQANTEAFF. CDR3 nucleotide sequence: TGTGCCAGCAGTTACATCCAGGCGAACACTGAAGCTTTCTTT.

J is TRBJ2-7 and V is TRBV9; 8 bases are shared with TRBD1. Germline trimming cut 4 bases from V and 0 bases from J; bases unmatched to any gene: 9. The CDR3 has 16 residues. Per the germline V gene, CDR1 is SGDLS and CDR2 is YYNGEE. Written as DNA, the CDR3 is TGTGCCAGCAGCTCCCCCCACAGGGGGAACTCCTACGAGCAGTACTTC. This codes for CASSSPHRGNSYEQYF.

The rearrangement links TRBV10-3 to TRBJ2-1; D ambiguous. Germline loops: CDR1 ENHRY, CDR2 SYGVKD. This CDR3 is built from 11 residues. Trimming stripped 3 bases from V and 5 bases from J, with 2 bases between. The CDR3 DNA is TGTGCCATCAGTGACGACAATGAGCAGTTCTTC. Translated, it gives CAISDDNEQFF.